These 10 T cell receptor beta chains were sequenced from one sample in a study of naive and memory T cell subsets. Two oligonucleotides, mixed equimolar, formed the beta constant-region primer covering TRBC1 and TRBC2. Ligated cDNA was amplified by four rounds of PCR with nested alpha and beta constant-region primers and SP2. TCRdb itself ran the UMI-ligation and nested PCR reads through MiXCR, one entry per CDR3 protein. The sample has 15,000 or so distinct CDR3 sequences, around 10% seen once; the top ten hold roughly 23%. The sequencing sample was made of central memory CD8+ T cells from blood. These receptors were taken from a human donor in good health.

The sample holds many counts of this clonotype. The CDR3 bases are TGCAGTGCTAGAGGGGAGGGGCGAGACTACGAGCAGTACTTC. Translation gives CSARGEGRDYEQYF. This chain joins TRBV20-1 and TRBJ2-7; 7 bases agree with TRBD2. The J segment lost 3 bases and the V segment lost 1 base, leaving 6 bases of the junction unmatched. CDR3 length: 14 amino acids. The germline CDR1 and CDR2 sequences are DFQATT and SNEGSKA (reference sequence).

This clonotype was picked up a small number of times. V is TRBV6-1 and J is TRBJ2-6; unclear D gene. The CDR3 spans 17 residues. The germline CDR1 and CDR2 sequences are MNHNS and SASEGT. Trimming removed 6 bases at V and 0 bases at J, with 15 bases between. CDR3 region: CASRTPRIYSGANVLTF. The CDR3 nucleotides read TGTGCCAGCAGGACCCCTAGGATATACTCTGGGGCCAACGTCCTGACTTTC.

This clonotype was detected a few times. As DNA, the CDR3 is TGTGCCAGCAGTTTTGGCGTGGCAGGGAGCCATGAGCAGTTCTTC. It translates to CASSFGVAGSHEQFF. V is TRBV28 and J is TRBJ2-1, with D tentatively TRBD1 or TRBD2 (5 bases each). The CDR3 consists of 15 residues. Trimming took 3 bases from V and 8 from J, leaving 17 bases between them. CDR1 MDHEN and CDR2 SYDVKM come from the germline V gene.

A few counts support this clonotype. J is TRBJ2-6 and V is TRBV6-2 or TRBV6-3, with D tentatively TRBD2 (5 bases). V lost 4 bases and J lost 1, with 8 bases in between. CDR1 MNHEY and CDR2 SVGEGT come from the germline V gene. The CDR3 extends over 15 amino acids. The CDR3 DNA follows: TGTGCCAGCAGTTTGACTACTTCTGGGGCCAACGTCCTGACTTTC. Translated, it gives CASSLTTSGANVLTF.

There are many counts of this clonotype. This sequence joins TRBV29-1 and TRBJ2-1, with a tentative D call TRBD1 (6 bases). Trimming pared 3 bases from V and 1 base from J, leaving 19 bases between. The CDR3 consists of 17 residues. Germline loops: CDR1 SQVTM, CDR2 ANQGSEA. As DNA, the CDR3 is TGCAGCGTTGACTATCAAAGGACCGGACAGTCCTACAATGAGCAGTTCTTC. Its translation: CSVDYQRTGQSYNEQFF.

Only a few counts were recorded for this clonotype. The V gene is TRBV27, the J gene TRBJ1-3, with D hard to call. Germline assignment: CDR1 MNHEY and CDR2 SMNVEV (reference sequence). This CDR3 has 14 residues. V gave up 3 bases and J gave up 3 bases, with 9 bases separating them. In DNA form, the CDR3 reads TGTGCCAGCAGTTTGGATCGCAGTGGAAACACCATATATTTT. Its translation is CASSLDRSGNTIYF.

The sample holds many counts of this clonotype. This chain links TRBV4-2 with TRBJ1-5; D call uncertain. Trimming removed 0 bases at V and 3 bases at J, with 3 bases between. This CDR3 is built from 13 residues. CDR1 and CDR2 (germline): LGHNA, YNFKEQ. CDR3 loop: CASSQDNNQPQHF. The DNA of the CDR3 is TGTGCCAGCAGCCAAGATAACAATCAGCCCCAGCATTTT.

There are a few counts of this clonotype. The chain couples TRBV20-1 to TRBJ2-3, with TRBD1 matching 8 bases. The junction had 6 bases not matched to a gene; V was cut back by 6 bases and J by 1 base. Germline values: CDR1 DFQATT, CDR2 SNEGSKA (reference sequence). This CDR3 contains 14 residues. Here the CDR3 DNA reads TGCAGTGCCACGGACAGGGACGGCACAGATACGCAGTATTTT. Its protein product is CSATDRDGTDTQYF.

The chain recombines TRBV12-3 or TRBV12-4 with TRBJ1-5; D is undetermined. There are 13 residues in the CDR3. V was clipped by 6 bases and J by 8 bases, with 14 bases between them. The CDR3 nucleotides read TGTGCCAGCAGCCGCACCGAGAGGAAGCCCCAGCATTTT. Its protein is CASSRTERKPQHF.

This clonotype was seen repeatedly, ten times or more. The CDR3 bases are TGCAGTGCCGGCGGGGGCCACACTGAAGCTTTCTTT. Protein product: CSAGGGHTEAFF. The chain recombines TRBV20-1 with TRBJ1-1, with TRBD1 as a possible D gene (6 bases). The CDR3 sequence is 12 residues long. CDR1 and CDR2 from the germline V gene are DFQATT and SNEGSKA (reference sequence). V shed 6 bases and J shed 3 bases, with 11 bases lying between them.